The sample holds a few counts of the clone carrying this TCR beta chain. Its antigen is unidentified. The sample originates from a study of T-cell memory formation after mild COVID-19. The germline V and J ends were trimmed by 0 bases and 0 bases, with 6 bases remaining between them. This CDR3 comprises 14 residues. CDR1 is SGHRS and CDR2 is YFSETQ in the germline V gene. Using constant-segment primers, 5'RACE produced TCR alpha and TCR beta cDNA libraries carrying sample barcodes and UMIs. TCRdb reprocessed the 5' RACE reads with MiXCR, giving one entry per CDR3 protein. The table records about 140,000 distinct CDR3 sequences, about 23% of them present only once. General observations from the study: CD4/CD8 balance held among clones contracting day 15 to 85, and later expanders leaned CD4+. Pre-infection memory contained some responding clones, which suggested that cross-reactive memory had joined. Still unconfirmed is whether the second-wave clones peaking on day 37 recognized SARS-CoV-2.

The sample was PBMCs or a T cell subset sorted from them (not recorded which). The rearrangement joins TRBV5-1 to TRBJ1-1, with unresolved D. The sequence was obtained from an adult woman who had mild COVID-19 (a few samples of this study predate the infection). Cell type and time point are not known. The CDR3 protein is CASSLVGVNTEAFF. The CDR3, as DNA: TGCGCCAGCAGCTTGGTGGGAGTGAACACTGAAGCTTTCTTT. The full variable domain, completed using reference TRBV5-1 and TRBJ1-1, is KAGVTQTPRYLIKTRGQQVTLSCSPISGHRSVSWYQQTPGQGLQFLFEYFSETQRNKGNFPGRFSGRQFSNSRSEMNVSTLELGDSALYLCASSLVGVNTEAFFGQGTRLTVV.